A single count supports the clone carrying this T cell receptor (beta chain). Original methodology: Reference gene primer amplification gave estimated nucleated cell counts. Assay used: immunoSEQ multiplex PCR; TCRdb lists only in-frame clones, some missing. That table supplies the V and J calls and clone size; D and trimming were determined from the DNA. The sample lists 20,000 to 30,000 clones, roughly nine tenths occurring once. The data originate from a study of blood T cell repertoires in COVID-19. V dropped 2 bases and J dropped 1 base, with 8 bases sitting between them. Germline loops: CDR1 LGHNA, CDR2 YNFKEQ. The CDR3 extends over 14 amino acids.

The specimen was peripheral blood. The clonotype was recovered from a man aged 50 or older with active COVID-19. V is TRBV4-2 and J is TRBJ1-1, with D unclear. The CDR3 loop reads CASSQYQENTEAFF. Here the CDR3 DNA reads TGTGCCAGCAGCCAATACCAGGAGAACACTGAAGCTTTCTTT.